A single sample gave rise to the 20 T cell receptor beta chains below, sequenced in a study of a mutant IDH1 vaccine in newly diagnosed glioma. Antigens of these TCRs are unknown. This table comes from immunoSEQ multiplex PCR, and its TCRdb copy is limited to in-frame clones, with some not included. Of tens of thousands of clones listed, about 80% are singletons. As for time point: week 23, last vaccination. What each vaccine dose contained was 300 ug of mutant IDH1 20-mer peptide, accompanied by topical imiquimod. This specimen was PBMCs, taken from a glioma patient whose treatment included an IDH1 peptide vaccine. The origin of the receptors is a man in his fifties or sixties with glioma.

This rearrangement joins TRBV10-3 to TRBJ1-1; 9 nucleotides line up with TRBD1. V lost 5 bases, J lost 1 base, and 5 bases stayed unmatched. The CDR3 covers 15 residues. Germline lookup yields CDR1 ENHRY and CDR2 SYGVKD. CDR3: CAISSGQGWNTEAFF. DNA of the CDR3: TGTGCCATCAGTTCGGGACAGGGTTGGAACACTGAAGCTTTCTTT.

The gene calls are TRBV5-1 and TRBJ2-2, with TRBD2 matching 8 bases. The CDR3 sequence is 16 residues long. V was pared by 0 bases and J by 4 bases, with 5 bases of the junction left unmatched. The germline gives CDR1 SGHRS, CDR2 YFSETQ. CDR3 region: CASSLDSGIGTGELFF. The CDR3 DNA sequence: TGCGCCAGCAGCTTGGATAGCGGGATAGGCACCGGGGAGCTGTTTTTT. The full variable domain, with the rest looked up from reference TRBV5-1 and TRBJ2-2, is KAGVTQTPRYLIKTRGQQVTLSCSPISGHRSVSWYQQTPGQGLQFLFEYFSETQRNKGNFPGRFSGRQFSNSRSEMNVSTLELGDSALYLCASSLDSGIGTGELFFGEGSRLTVL.

J is TRBJ2-1 and V is TRBV19; 9 bases agree with TRBD2. The junction had 5 bases not matched to a gene; V was cut back by 5 bases and J by 3 bases. CDR3 length equals 15 residues. Germline V lookup: CDR1 LNHDA, CDR2 SQIVND (reference sequence). The CDR3, as DNA: TGTGCCAGTAGTCCCCAGCGGGGGGACTACAATGAGCAGTTCTTC. Encoded protein: CASSPQRGDYNEQFF.

This chain links TRBV5-6 with TRBJ2-7; 7 bases fit TRBD1. V trimming: 3 bases; J trimming: 2 bases; junction bases outside the gene matches: 11. Germline V gives CDR1 SGHDT, CDR2 YYEEEE. The CDR3 covers 16 residues. The CDR3: CASSSISPGQTYEQYF. The CDR3 region has the DNA TGTGCCAGCAGCTCCATTTCACCGGGACAGACCTACGAGCAGTACTTC.

This clone was observed a handful of times. The rearrangement joins TRBV27 to TRBJ1-2, with TRBD1 matching 7 bases. After removal of 5 bases from V and 7 bases from J, the junction contained 7 bases not matched to a gene. CDR3 size: 13 residues. Germline V gene sequence: CDR1 MNHEY, CDR2 SMNVEV (reference sequence). In nucleotides, the CDR3 is TGTGCCAGCAGTCCCCTCGGGACAGCTGGCTACACCTTC. Its protein is CASSPLGTAGYTF.

The chain links TRBV19 to TRBJ1-1; D is unresolved. Trimming left V 7 bases short and J 0 bases short, with 12 bases between. The germline gives CDR1 LNHDA, CDR2 SQIVND (reference sequence). CDR3 length equals 14 residues. This CDR3 reads CASTGWGLNTEAFF. CDR3 nucleotide sequence: TGTGCCAGTACGGGTTGGGGTCTGAACACTGAAGCTTTCTTT.

The rearrangement joins TRBV5-3 to TRBJ1-5; no definite D call. TRBV5-3 counts as an open reading frame of uncertain function. CDR3 length equals 13 residues. V lost 4 bases to trimming and J lost 4 bases, with 9 bases between them. The CDR3 DNA sequence: TGTGCCAGAAGCCCACATGAGAATCAGCCCCAGCATTTT. It yields the protein CARSPHENQPQHF.

The rearrangement joins TRBV30 to TRBJ2-7; 8 bases map to TRBD2. With 5 bases clipped from V and 6 bases from J, the junction kept 9 bases outside the gene matches. The CDR3 is 13 residues long. The germline CDR1 and CDR2 sequences are GTSNPN and SVGIG (reference sequence). The CDR3 DNA reads as TGTGCCTGGGCTTCCGGGGGGGGCCGCGAGCAGTACTTC. Protein product: CAWASGGGREQYF. Supplemented by reference TRBV30 and TRBJ2-7, the full variable domain reads SQTIHQWPATLVQPVGSPLSLECTVEGTSNPNLYWYRQAAGRGLQLLFYSVGIGQISSEVPQNLSASRPQDRQFILSSKKLLLSDSGFYLCAWASGGGREQYFGPGTRLTVT.

This clone was picked up one time. The chain combines TRBV6-1 with TRBJ1-5; D unresolved. This CDR3 spans 15 amino acids. From germline, CDR1 is MNHNS and CDR2 SASEGT. V shed 7 bases and J shed 0 bases, with 13 bases lying between them. Here the CDR3 DNA reads TGTGCCAGCAATTCCCTGGGATTTAGCAATCAGCCCCAGCATTTT. Its protein is CASNSLGFSNQPQHF.

This clone was seen more than once but under ten times. The chain joins TRBV30 to TRBJ1-1; D is unresolved. Looked up from germline, CDR1 is GTSNPN and CDR2 is SVGIG (reference sequence). Trimming left V 6 bases short and J 5 bases short, with 19 bases between. CDR3 length: 14 residues. Written as DNA, the CDR3 is TGTGCCTGCCCCCCCGGAACGGCGGGGACTGAAGCTTTCTTT. This gives the protein CACPPGTAGTEAFF.

The rearrangement uses TRBV30 and TRBJ1-2, with no clear D. This CDR3 is 12 amino acids long. Per germline, CDR1 GTSNPN and CDR2 SVGIG (reference sequence). The V end was cut by 2 bases, the J end by 7 bases, with 11 bases between. In DNA form, the CDR3 reads TGTGCCTGGAGTCGCTTGGGCTTTGGCTACACCTTC. It is translated as CAWSRLGFGYTF. Variable domain in full (rest from reference TRBV30 and TRBJ1-2): SQTIHQWPATLVQPVGSPLSLECTVEGTSNPNLYWYRQAAGRGLQLLFYSVGIGQISSEVPQNLSASRPQDRQFILSSKKLLLSDSGFYLCAWSRLGFGYTFGSGTRLTVV.

The rearrangement joins TRBV5-1 to TRBJ1-1; D is unresolved. CDR1 and CDR2 (germline): SGHRS, YFSETQ. Trimming removed 4 bases at V and 12 bases at J, with 16 bases between. The CDR3 length is 12 residues. The CDR3 sequence: CASSLGSGRTFF. The DNA of the CDR3 is TGCGCCAGCAGCCTAGGGTCCGGGAGGACTTTCTTT. Full variable domain (missing parts from reference TRBV5-1 and TRBJ1-1): KAGVTQTPRYLIKTRGQQVTLSCSPISGHRSVSWYQQTPGQGLQFLFEYFSETQRNKGNFPGRFSGRQFSNSRSEMNVSTLELGDSALYLCASSLGSGRTFFGQGTRLTVV.

This chain connects TRBV7-8 to TRBJ2-3; 9 positions match TRBD2. Unmatched junction bases numbered 3, after V lost 10 bases and J lost 1 base. This CDR3 spans 13 amino acids. Germline V lookup: CDR1 SGHVS, CDR2 FQNEAQ. The CDR3: CATQRGGTDTQYF. The CDR3 DNA sequence: TGTGCCACCCAGCGGGGGGGCACAGATACGCAGTATTTT.

The CDR3 reads CATSRRGAGANVLTF. As DNA, the CDR3 is TGTGCCACCAGCAGGAGGGGGGCTGGGGCCAACGTCCTGACTTTC. This rearrangement joins TRBV15 to TRBJ2-6; D could derive from TRBD1 or TRBD2 (6 bases each). V was pared by 3 bases and J by 2 bases, with 8 bases between. The CDR3 is made up of 15 amino acids. Germline V CDR1 and CDR2: LNHNV, YYDKDF (reference sequence).

This clone was detected only once. V and J are TRBV4-3 and TRBJ2-3; D might be TRBD2 (6 bases). Between the trimmed V and J ends, which lost 4 bases and 9 bases, there was a span of 17 bases. Germline assignment: CDR1 LGHNA and CDR2 YSLEER. This CDR3 is built from 14 residues. CDR3 amino acids: CASSLGGDRGTQYF. CDR3 nucleotide sequence: TGCGCCAGCAGCCTCGGAGGAGACCGGGGGACGCAGTATTTT.

The sample holds one count of this clone. The chain couples TRBV7-2 to TRBJ2-3; D perhaps matches TRBD2 (7 bases). Trimming cost V 1 base and J 3 bases, with 14 bases left between them. The germline CDR1 and CDR2 sequences are SGHTA and FQGNSA. CDR3 length equals 16 residues. The CDR3 region is CASSLVAGALTDTQYF. DNA for the CDR3: TGTGCCAGCAGCTTAGTTGCGGGGGCCTTGACAGATACGCAGTATTTT.

This CDR3 is CASTTRDNSYNEQFF. Here the CDR3 DNA reads TGTGCCAGCACAACCCGGGACAACTCCTACAATGAGCAGTTCTTC. The chain combines TRBV7-9 with TRBJ2-1, with D perhaps TRBD1 (6 bases). CDR1 and CDR2 (germline): SEHNR, FQNEAQ (reference sequence). Deletions cut 7 bases from V and 0 bases from J, with 13 bases between. The CDR3 has 15 residues.

The J gene is TRBJ1-2, the V gene TRBV5-1; no clear D. The CDR3 is 12 residues long. The germline CDR1 and CDR2 sequences are SGHRS and YFSETQ. Trimming left V 2 bases short and J 7 bases short, with 9 bases between. The CDR3 reads CASSLSGGGYTF. CDR3 sequence (DNA): TGCGCCAGCAGCTTATCGGGCGGTGGCTACACCTTC.

The chain has TRBV18 and TRBJ2-7; D is undetermined. Germline V CDR1 and CDR2: KGHSH, LQKENI. Trimming stripped 2 bases from V and 2 bases from J, with 7 bases between. CDR3 length: 13 residues. The chain's CDR3 is CASSPRRAYEQYF. The CDR3 DNA follows: TGTGCCAGCTCACCAAGACGGGCCTACGAGCAGTACTTC.

This rearrangement joins TRBV30 to TRBJ1-5, with D hard to call. The CDR3 is 15 amino acids. The V and J ends lost 1 base and 3 bases respectively, with 13 bases between them. CDR1 is GTSNPN and CDR2 is SVGIG in the germline V gene (reference sequence). The DNA for the CDR3 is TGTGCCTGGAGTGGAGGGAGTGGATACAATCAGCCCCAGCATTTT. Its translation is CAWSGGSGYNQPQHF.